The next 20 T cell receptor beta chains were all read from a single sample in a study of regulatory T cells in long-lasting Graves disease. Time point reported: newly diagnosed GD, antithyroid drugs for less than 3 months. The TCR library was prepared using RNA isolated from PBMCs. Through Arm-PCR of CDR3 regions and iRepertoire HTBI primers, TCR beta libraries were built. TCRdb re-derived calls from the multiplex PCR reads in MiXCR, one entry per CDR3 protein. The sample shows 250,000 or so distinct CDR3 sequences, 20% of them seen only once. The sample was peripheral blood mononuclear cells (PBMCs), taken at new diagnosis, from a patient treated with antithyroid drugs. The receptors were sampled from a female donor with Graves disease.

This clonotype has a count of ten or more. The chain is built from TRBV7-2 and TRBJ2-7, with D possibly TRBD2 on 5 matching bases. The CDR3 totals 13 residues. V was clipped by 5 bases and J by 5 bases, with 13 bases between them. Per germline, CDR1 SGHTA and CDR2 FQGNSA. CDR3 sequence reads: CASSLQAGHEQYF. CDR3 coding DNA: TGTGCCAGCAGCCTCCAGGCGGGTCACGAGCAGTACTTC.

This clonotype was picked up many times. This chain connects TRBV2 to TRBJ1-3, with D unclear. This CDR3 spans 16 amino acids. Germline assignment: CDR1 SNHLY and CDR2 FYNNEI. V was shortened by 5 bases and J by 0 bases, with 14 bases between the two germline ends. The DNA for the CDR3 is TGTGCCAGCAGTTATCAGGCGGACCCCTCTGGAAACACCATATATTTT. It encodes CASSYQADPSGNTIYF.

This clonotype occurred once. This CDR3 reads CASTQLNTEAFF. The CDR3 region has the DNA TGTGCCAGCACTCAGCTGAACACTGAAGCTTTCTTT. The chain has TRBV6-1 and TRBJ1-1; D gene ambiguous. V was pared by 7 bases and J by 0 bases, with 6 bases between. The V gene's germline CDR1 is MNHNS and CDR2 SASEGT. The length of the CDR3 is 12 residues.

This clonotype was seen repeatedly, ten times or more. V and J are TRBV30 and TRBJ2-1; D perhaps matches TRBD1 (8 bases). This CDR3 has 13 amino acids. Trimming removed 6 bases at V and 4 bases at J, with 13 bases between. Germline CDR1 and CDR2: GTSNPN and SVGIG (reference sequence). CDR3 sequence (DNA): TGTGCCTGCGGACAGGGAGGGTACAATGAGCAGTTCTTC. It is translated as CACGQGGYNEQFF. The full variable domain, with the rest looked up from reference TRBV30 and TRBJ2-1, is SQTIHQWPATLVQPVGSPLSLECTVEGTSNPNLYWYRQAAGRGLQLLFYSVGIGQISSEVPQNLSASRPQDRQFILSSKKLLLSDSGFYLCACGQGGYNEQFFGPGTRLTVL.

This chain uses TRBV19 with TRBJ2-7; D not resolved. Germline V CDR1 and CDR2: LNHDA, SQIVND (reference sequence). The CDR3 spans 13 residues. V was cut by 5 bases and J by 2 bases, with 10 bases left in between. The CDR3 region has the DNA TGTGCCAGTAGTTATACTAATGCCTACGAGCAGTACTTC. Translated: CASSYTNAYEQYF.

The J gene is TRBJ2-7, the V gene TRBV5-1; 10 nucleotides match TRBD1. This CDR3 is built from 13 residues. Germline CDR1 reads SGHRS; CDR2 reads YFSETQ. Losses at the gene ends were 3 bases for V and 6 bases for J; bases not matched to a gene: 3. The CDR3 DNA is TGCGCCAGCAGCTGGGGGACAGGGGTCGAGCAGTACTTC. It encodes CASSWGTGVEQYF.

The rearrangement links TRBV20-1 to TRBJ1-4; D gene ambiguous. The CDR3 consists of 15 residues. The germline V gene has CDR1 DFQATT and CDR2 SNEGSKA (reference sequence). V lost 0 bases and J lost 0, with 8 bases in between. DNA of the CDR3: TGCAGTGCTAGAGAGGGTGTTGCAACTAATGAAAAACTGTTTTTT. This encodes CSAREGVATNEKLFF.

This clonotype was seen ten or more times. This chain connects TRBV6-2 or TRBV6-3 to TRBJ2-7; 12 bases agree with TRBD2. V was pared by 7 bases and J by 7 bases, with 17 bases of the junction left unmatched. The CDR3 is 17 amino acids. Germline lookup yields CDR1 MNHEY and CDR2 SVGEGT. The CDR3 sequence: CASNAHRLAGDLGEQYF. The CDR3 bases are TGTGCCAGCAACGCCCACCGACTAGCGGGGGACCTCGGTGAGCAGTACTTC.

V gene TRBV5-1 combines with J gene TRBJ2-6; the D is unclear. The CDR3 length is 15 residues. Germline CDR1 and CDR2: SGHRS and YFSETQ. V lost 0 bases and J 3 bases, leaving 7 bases between the germline ends. This CDR3 reads CASSLGPFGANVLTF. The CDR3 DNA follows: TGCGCCAGCAGCTTGGGGCCGTTTGGGGCCAACGTCCTGACTTTC.

This clonotype was detected ten times or more. The V gene is TRBV20-1, the J gene TRBJ2-7; no clear D gene. The ends were cut back, 6 bases at V and 2 bases at J, with 14 bases in the middle. The V gene's germline CDR1 is DFQATT and CDR2 SNEGSKA (reference sequence). This CDR3 region has 13 residues. The CDR3: CSARWLGTYEQYF. In DNA, the CDR3 is TGCAGTGCCCGATGGCTGGGGACCTACGAGCAGTACTTC.

This clonotype was seen at least ten times. A junction boundary mismatches the germline segment, possibly from a read error. This chain links TRBV7-2 with TRBJ1-1; TRBD1 is a possible D gene (5 bases). The length of the CDR3 is 15 residues. Germline-derived CDR1 and CDR2 are SGHTA and FQGNSA. The DNA of the CDR3 is TGTGCCAGCAGCTTAGGTCCGGGCCGGGGGACTGAAGTTTTCTTT. As protein: CASSLGPGRGTEVFF. The full variable domain, rest sourced from reference TRBV7-2 and TRBJ1-1, is GAGVSQSPSNKVTEKGKDVELRCDPISGHTALYWYRQSLGQGLEFLIYFQGNSAPDKSGLPSDRFSAERTGGSVSTLTIQRTQQEDSAVYLCASSLGPGRGTEVFFGQGTRLTVV.

Notes on this clonotype: A read error is possible here, since a much larger clone lies one base away. V is TRBV12-3 or TRBV12-4 and J is TRBJ2-3; 9 positions agree with TRBD1. Judging by the DNA end, TRBJ2-7 fits better; the J call may be wrong. CDR3 length: 15 residues. Written as DNA, the CDR3 is TGTGCCAGCAGTTTCGGGGACAGGGCTTGGAATGAGCAGTACTTC. Translated: CASSFGDRAWNEQYF.

At least ten counts were recorded for this clonotype. The chain recombines TRBV18 with TRBJ2-5; D gene uncertain. Germline values: CDR1 KGHSH, CDR2 LQKENI. With 9 bases removed from V and 1 base from J, the gap between germline ends came to 12 bases. The CDR3 contains 13 residues. CDR3 loop: CASYRSVQETQYF. CDR3 nucleotide sequence: TGTGCCAGTTATCGATCAGTCCAAGAGACCCAGTACTTC.

As concerns this clonotype: One end of the junction varies from germline; a read error may be responsible. V and J are TRBV9 and TRBJ2-1; 7 nucleotides line up with TRBD1. The CDR3 spans 16 residues. Germline V gene sequence: CDR1 SGDLS, CDR2 YYNGEE. CDR3 DNA: TGTGCCAGCAACGTAGGGGGCAGGGGAACCTACAATGAGCAGTTCTTC. The encoded protein is CASNVGGRGTYNEQFF.

Only one count was recorded for this clonotype. With a far larger clone one base away, a read error is the likely cause. The rearrangement joins TRBV5-8 to TRBJ2-1, with unresolved D. The CDR3 consists of 15 residues. Per the germline V gene, CDR1 is SGHTS and CDR2 is YDEGEE. The DNA of the CDR3 is TGTGCCAGCAGCTTTTCGGGCGACTCCTACAATGAGCAGCTCTTC. Encoded protein: CASSFSGDSYNEQLF.

This clonotype has a count of ten or more. DNA of the CDR3: TGTGCCAGCAGCACCGGGACAAGTCTTTATGGCTACACCTTC. Protein: CASSTGTSLYGYTF. The rearrangement uses TRBV6-1 and TRBJ1-2, with D maybe TRBD1 (6 bases). The CDR3 totals 14 residues. Germline V gives CDR1 MNHNS, CDR2 SASEGT. Trimming stripped 6 bases from V and 5 bases from J, with 16 bases between.

This clonotype was counted ten times or more. The chain recombines TRBV4-3 with TRBJ2-2, with D unclear. Germline V gives CDR1 LGHNA, CDR2 YSLEER. This CDR3 spans 15 amino acids. V was clipped by 0 bases and J by 2 bases, with 7 bases between them. CDR3 nucleotide sequence: TGCGCCAGCAGCCAAGATCGCCTAAACACCGGGGAGCTGTTTTTT. Its translation: CASSQDRLNTGELFF.

This clonotype was observed once. Being one base from a much bigger clone, this may be a read error. The J gene is TRBJ2-1, the V gene TRBV28; 7 bases match TRBD2. Germline lookup yields CDR1 MDHEN and CDR2 SYDVKM. After removal of 6 bases from V and 4 bases from J, the junction contained 6 bases not matched to a gene. The CDR3 has 14 residues. The CDR3 coding sequence is TGTGCCAGCAGGACTGCTAGCGGATACAATGAGCAGTTCTTC. Its translation: CASRTASGYNEQFF.

This clonotype was seen a handful of times. The chain employs TRBV4-3 and TRBJ2-5, with TRBD2 matching 8 bases. This CDR3 comprises 15 residues. V dropped 3 bases and J dropped 4; count of bases not matched to a gene: 7. Per the germline V gene, CDR1 is LGHNA and CDR2 is YSLEER. CDR3 amino acids: CASSQGRGRSETQYF. CDR3 DNA: TGCGCCAGCAGCCAGGGACGCGGGAGGTCAGAGACCCAGTACTTC.

As concerns this clonotype: This may be a read error, as it is one base from a much larger clone. V is TRBV12-3 or TRBV12-4 and J is TRBJ2-6; possibly TRBD1 for D (5 bases). The CDR3 extends over 13 amino acids. CDR3 nucleotides: TGTGCCAGCAGTTTCCAAGGGGCCAGCGTCCTGACTTTC. Its protein product is CASSFQGASVLTF.